This T cell receptor (beta chain) appears in the sequencing data of a study of blood T cell repertoires in COVID-19. Data came from immunoSEQ multiplex PCR; TCRdb stores just in-frame clones and leaves some out. The sample has 200,000 to 250,000 clones; more than 65% are singletons. The sample was peripheral blood. The clonotype was recovered from a human donor in a cohort sampled during active COVID-19.

The CDR3 sequence: CASSPRDSYTEAFF. CDR3 nucleotide sequence: TGTGCCAGCTCACCCAGGGACTCCTACACTGAAGCTTTCTTT. The rearrangement joins TRBV18 to TRBJ1-1; TRBD1 is a possible D gene (5 bases). From germline, CDR1 is KGHSH and CDR2 LQKENI. The length of the CDR3 is 14 residues. The V and J ends lost 3 bases and 3 bases respectively, with 11 bases between them.